This T cell receptor (beta chain) was observed in a study of cytomegalovirus exposure and HLA in healthy donors. Study findings and constraints: Later, an analysis found that common viral pathogens appeared to be linked with several of the most significant clusters. Generally TCR sequences proved uncommon, though certain public TCRs appeared in numerous donors. Productive status was seen about 87% or about 30% of the time for most TCR beta V segments in an earlier analysis.

This CDR3 has 15 residues. CDR1 MNHEY and CDR2 SVGAGI come from the germline V gene. Unmatched junction bases numbered 7, after V lost 7 bases and J lost 4 bases. On this clone itself: Its target is unknown.

It was with 60 Vbeta and 13 Jbeta primers that the PCR ran. In the authors' workflow: About 9.9 million shared chains were among approximately 80 million unique TCR beta chains counted in a later analysis. The method was immunoSEQ multiplex PCR; TCRdb's version includes in-frame clones alone and lacks a portion of them. The V and J calls and clone size come from that table; D and trimming were worked out from the DNA. The sample carries around 150,000 clones, around 66% recorded once. The sequenced material came from PBMCs. V usage is TRBV6-5 and J usage is TRBJ2-3; 11 bases agree with TRBD1. The clonotype comes from a woman aged 30 to 39 in good health and CMV-seropositive. The CDR3 reads CASTSDRGLSDTQYF. The CDR3 region has the DNA TGTGCCAGCACTTCGGACAGGGGGCTATCAGATACGCAGTATTTT.